Listed below are T cell receptor beta chains from one sample, sequenced in a study of shared T cell receptors in the human thymus. Method: immunoSEQ multiplex PCR; TCRdb's copy keeps in-frame clones and lacks some. The sample lists some 700,000 clones; 80% to 90% were seen once. This sample also belongs to another study, concerning human thymus T cells.

What was sequenced was thymocytes. The receptor set was obtained from a girl less than two years old with a congenital heart defect. The CDR3 runs from the conserved cysteine through the conserved F or W. The D gene is left open where the match is weak. Where a row states a size, it is once, few, many or the class of an expanded clone; other rows omit it.

TRBV30	.	TRBJ1-5	.	TGTGCCTGGGGTGGTGGAGTTAATCAGCCCCAGCATTTT	CAWGGGVNQPQHF
TRBV29-1	once	TRBJ1-4	.	TGCAGCGTTGAAGTGTCGGGGGGTGAAAAACTGTTTTTT	CSVEVSGGEKLFF
TRBV19	.	TRBJ1-5	TRBD1	TGTGCCAGTAGTCCCGGGACAGTTAATCAGCCCCAGCATTTT	CASSPGTVNQPQHF
TRBV5-1	.	TRBJ2-7	TRBD2	TGCGCCAGCAGCTTGAGGGAGCGGGGGTACTCCTACGAGCAGTACTTC	CASSLRERGYSYEQYF
TRBV7-9	.	TRBJ1-2	.	TGTGCCAGCAGCTCGGGAGGGATCTATGGCTACACCTTC	CASSSGGIYGYTF
TRBV5-1	.	TRBJ2-7	.	TGCGCCAGCAAAACAGGGACCTCCTACGAGCAGTACTTC	CASKTGTSYEQYF
TRBV4-1	.	TRBJ1-1	.	TGCGCCAGCAGCCAAGAGGGACAAACTGAAGCTTTCTTT	CASSQEGQTEAFF
TRBV19	.	TRBJ2-1	.	TGTGCCAGTTTAGACAAGTCCGGAGAGCAGTTCTTC	CASLDKSGEQFF
TRBV6-1	.	TRBJ1-6	TRBD1	TGTGCCAGCAGTGCGGCTACAGGGGATTATAATTCACCCCTCCACTTT	CASSAATGDYNSPLHF
TRBV2	.	TRBJ1-2	TRBD1	TGTGCCAGCAGCCTTCGGACAGGACGTGGCTACACCTTC	CASSLRTGRGYTF
TRBV5-6	once	TRBJ2-6	TRBD1	TGTGCCAGCAGCTCTCCGGACAGGTTCTTCTCTGGGGCCAACGTCCTGACTTTC	CASSSPDRFFSGANVLTF
TRBV5-1	.	TRBJ2-3	.	TGCGCCAGCAGCTTTGTAGGCGGGGTTAGCACAGATACGCAGTATTTT	CASSFVGGVSTDTQYF